The clone carrying this T cell receptor (beta chain) showed up many times. What it binds is unknown. The authors prepared the TCRbeta library with unique molecular identifiers. A single record per CDR3 protein comes from TCRdb applying MiXCR to the PCR reads. Of fewer than 500,000 distinct CDR3 sequences listed, approximately 41% are singletons. The source of the sample is a study of T-cell reconstitution after alpha-beta-depleted transplantation in children. The germline V gene has CDR1 DFQATT and CDR2 SNEGSKA (reference sequence). V lost 0 bases to trimming and J lost 12 bases; unmatched junction nucleotides: 6. This CDR3 has 12 amino acids. The study, taken as a whole, reports: Certain patients had high TCRbeta diversity at day 60, and it came from recipient T cells and thymic progenitors that survived. Among T cells one year after transplant, newly produced cells accounted for most counts and diversity.

This receptor was taken from a girl aged 2 to 9 with aplastic anemia, due to receive a stem cell transplant. The source was PBMCs, collected before TCRalphabeta/CD19-depleted stem cell transplant. This chain uses TRBV20-1 with TRBJ2-3; 7 bases line up with TRBD2. CDR3 sequence reads: CSAREYETSQYF. The CDR3 DNA reads TGCAGTGCTAGAGAGTACGAGACTAGCCAGTATTTT.